These T cell receptor beta chains were read from a single sample in a study of cytomegalovirus exposure and HLA in healthy donors. Method: immunoSEQ multiplex PCR; TCRdb's copy keeps in-frame clones and lacks some. The data hold roughly 100,000 clones, with approximately 80% observed a single time. Specimen: PBMCs. The receptor source for this set is a female donor in good health and CMV-seropositive. The CDR3 runs from the conserved cysteine through the conserved F or W. The D gene is left open where the match is weak. Expanded clones are given a class, and other clones once, few, many or no size at all.

CDR3 length	V gene	J gene	D gene	clone size	CDR3 protein	CDR3 DNA
19	TRBV21-1	TRBJ2-3	.	.	CASSNLRKEGRTLGDTQYF	TGTGCCAGCAGCAACCTTCGAAAGGAGGGGCGGACCTTAGGGGATACGCAGTATTTT
15	TRBV11-2	TRBJ2-5	.	.	CASSLTRGFGETQYF	TGTGCCAGCAGCCTAACAAGGGGGTTTGGAGAGACCCAGTACTTC
12	TRBV10-1	TRBJ2-3	TRBD2	.	CASFPPGLAGGF	TGCGCCAGCTTCCCTCCGGGACTAGCGGGAGGATTT
15	TRBV15	TRBJ1-1	.	.	CATSGNHYGGTEAFF	TGTGCCACCAGCGGCAATCACTACGGAGGCACTGAAGCTTTCTTT
13	TRBV28	TRBJ2-7	TRBD1	.	CASTTGQGHEQYF	TGTGCCAGCACCACCGGACAGGGCCACGAGCAGTACTTC
15	TRBV6-1	TRBJ2-1	TRBD2	.	CASSELLAGNNEQFF	TGTGCCAGCAGTGAACTGCTAGCGGGGAACAATGAGCAGTTCTTC
15	TRBV2	TRBJ2-7	TRBD2	.	CASSAGRGSSYEQYF	TGTGCCAGCAGTGCGGGGCGGGGGAGCTCCTACGAGCAGTACTTC
14	TRBV28	TRBJ1-2	.	.	CASSLPPGAFGYTF	TGTGCCAGCAGTCTCCCGCCAGGGGCCTTCGGCTACACCTTC
15	TRBV18	TRBJ1-2	TRBD1	.	CASSQQTGDGYGYTF	TGTGCCAGCTCACAACAAACAGGGGACGGCTATGGCTACACCTTC
18	TRBV7-7	TRBJ1-1	TRBD1	.	CASSLVAGGYRGNTEAFF	TGTGCTAGCAGCCTAGTGGCTGGTGGGTACAGGGGCAACACTGAAGCTTTCTTT
12	TRBV28	TRBJ2-7	TRBD2	.	CASSAGGAEQYF	TGTGCCAGCAGTGCGGGGGGAGCCGAGCAGTACTTC
13	TRBV28	TRBJ2-7	.	.	CASSLAITYEQYF	TGTGCCAGCAGTTTGGCCATTACCTACGAGCAGTACTTC
18	TRBV4-2	TRBJ2-1	TRBD2	once	CASSQEGGLAGVYNEQFF	TGTGCCAGCAGCCAAGAAGGGGGACTAGCGGGAGTGTACAATGAGCAGTTCTTC
11	TRBV5-6	TRBJ2-7	.	.	CASSLGRGQYF	TGTGCCAGCAGCTTGGGGAGAGGGCAGTACTTC
12	TRBV29-1	TRBJ2-5	.	few	CSVAGTGETQYF	TGCAGCGTTGCCGGGACTGGAGAGACCCAGTACTTC
14	TRBV28	TRBJ2-1	TRBD2	.	CASSLDSGSDEQFF	TGTGCCAGCAGCCTCGATAGCGGGAGTGATGAGCAGTTCTTC
14	TRBV5-6	TRBJ2-7	TRBD2	.	CASSQAGGDYEQYF	TGTGCCAGCAGCCAGGCGGGGGGAGACTACGAGCAGTACTTC
17	TRBV4-2	TRBJ2-1	TRBD2	.	CASSQARTSGGRNEQFF	TGTGCCAGCAGCCAAGCCCGGACTAGCGGGGGGCGGAATGAGCAGTTCTTC
17	TRBV27	TRBJ2-5	TRBD1	.	CASRFIPARGREETQYF	TGTGCCAGCAGATTTATACCAGCCAGGGGGCGGGAAGAGACCCAGTACTTC
16	TRBV19	TRBJ1-5	TRBD1	.	CASSIAGTGIGQPQHF	TGTGCCAGTAGTATAGCCGGGACAGGGATAGGACAGCCCCAGCATTTT
16	TRBV7-2	TRBJ1-5	TRBD1	.	CASSSQAGQTSGPQHF	TGTGCCAGCAGCTCTCAGGCGGGACAGACCTCGGGCCCCCAGCATTTT
15	TRBV7-9	TRBJ2-7	.	.	CASSSMDTWGYEQYF	TGTGCCAGCAGCTCAATGGACACCTGGGGCTACGAGCAGTACTTC
16	TRBV29-1	TRBJ2-7	TRBD2	.	CSVAGDSGRITYEQYF	TGCAGCGTCGCTGGGGATAGCGGGAGGATTACCTACGAGCAGTACTTC
15	TRBV6-1	TRBJ2-2	.	once	CASRSGTLKTGELFF	TGTGCCAGCAGATCCGGGACATTGAAGACCGGGGAGCTGTTTTTT
13	TRBV10-3	TRBJ2-5	TRBD1	few	CATRTGREETQYF	TGTGCCACCCGGACAGGGAGAGAAGAGACCCAGTACTTC
13	TRBV9	TRBJ1-1	.	.	CASTTGGLTEAFF	TGTGCCAGTACAACGGGGGGGCTGACTGAAGCTTTCTTT
15	TRBV10-3	TRBJ1-4	.	few	CAISESSRSNEKLFF	TGTGCCATCAGTGAGTCGAGTCGGTCTAATGAAAAACTGTTTTTT
17	TRBV4-1	TRBJ1-1	.	.	CASSQGGGGFSGTEAFF	TGCGCCAGCAGCCAAGGGGGCGGTGGGTTTTCGGGCACTGAAGCTTTCTTT
15	TRBV7-9	TRBJ2-5	TRBD1	.	CASSLRRQGWETQYF	TGTGCCAGCAGCTTACGCCGACAGGGGTGGGAGACCCAGTACTTC
15	TRBV14	TRBJ1-1	TRBD1	once	CASSLYRGRGTEAFF	TGTGCCAGCAGCCTATACAGGGGGCGAGGGACTGAAGCTTTCTTT
13	TRBV6-5	TRBJ2-1	TRBD1	.	CASAGTGTNEQFF	TGTGCCAGTGCCGGGACAGGGACCAATGAGCAGTTCTTC
17	TRBV12-5	TRBJ2-2	.	.	CASGLGQGSSGTGELFF	TGTGCTAGTGGTTTGGGTCAGGGATCGTCGGGCACCGGGGAGCTGTTTTTT
14	TRBV5-1	TRBJ2-7	.	.	CASSFSLSSYEQYF	TGCGCCAGCAGCTTCTCCCTGAGCTCCTACGAGCAGTACTTC
13	TRBV28	TRBJ1-2	TRBD1	.	CASGTGDVYGYTF	TGTGCTTCCGGGACAGGGGACGTCTATGGCTACACCTTC
12	TRBV5-4	TRBJ2-3	.	.	CASSLDQNTQYF	TGTGCCAGCAGCTTGGATCAAAATACGCAGTATTTT
15	TRBV4-2	TRBJ1-1	TRBD1	.	CASSHQGAGNTEAFF	TGTGCCAGCAGCCATCAGGGGGCTGGGAACACTGAAGCTTTCTTT
10	TRBV9	TRBJ1-2	.	.	CASSETGTPF	TGTGCCAGCAGCGAAACAGGGACCCCCTTC
14	TRBV10-2	TRBJ2-1	.	.	CASSENRGGDEQFF	TGCGCCAGCAGTGAGAACAGGGGGGGGGATGAGCAGTTCTTC
17	TRBV2	TRBJ2-4	.	.	CASRANRVEGAKNIQYF	TGTGCCAGCAGGGCAAACAGGGTCGAGGGAGCCAAAAACATTCAGTACTTC
17	TRBV4-1	TRBJ2-1	TRBD2	.	CASSQDELAGAYNEQFF	TGCGCCAGCAGCCAAGATGAACTAGCGGGAGCCTACAATGAGCAGTTCTTC
14	TRBV7-9	TRBJ1-2	.	.	CASTAGQRSGGYTF	TGTGCCAGCACCGCGGGCCAACGATCGGGTGGCTACACCTTC
14	TRBV7-9	TRBJ1-2	TRBD1	once	CASSSQTGENGYTF	TGTGCCAGCAGCTCCCAGACAGGGGAGAATGGCTACACCTTC
13	TRBV9	TRBJ2-7	TRBD1	.	CASSRTGGNEQYF	TGTGCCAGCAGCCGGACAGGGGGCAACGAGCAGTACTTC
13	TRBV7-9	TRBJ2-7	TRBD1	.	CASSLGQGGEQYF	TGTGCCAGCAGCTTGGGACAGGGAGGCGAGCAGTACTTC
14	TRBV5-1	TRBJ1-2	.	.	CASSLGVLNYGYTF	TGCGCCAGCAGCTTGGGCGTGCTTAACTATGGCTACACCTTC
12	TRBV2	TRBJ1-1	.	few	CASRSGPTEAFF	TGTGCCAGCAGGTCAGGGCCCACTGAAGCTTTCTTT
14	TRBV10-1	TRBJ2-7	.	.	CASSESATAYEQYF	TGCGCCAGCAGTGAGTCAGCTACTGCCTACGAGCAGTACTTC
15	TRBV5-6	TRBJ2-1	TRBD2	once	CASSGGLAHYNEQFF	TGTGCCAGCAGCGGGGGACTAGCCCATTACAATGAACAGTTCTTC
15	TRBV25-1	TRBJ1-4	TRBD1	.	CASRDQGQINEKLFF	TGTGCCAGCAGAGACCAGGGACAGATTAATGAAAAACTGTTTTTT
15	TRBV13	TRBJ2-6	.	.	CASSPTGTGANVLTF	TGTGCCAGCAGCCCTACAGGTACTGGGGCCAACGTCCTGACTTTC
15	TRBV4-1	TRBJ1-4	.	.	CASSQDAVFGEKLFF	TGCGCCAGCAGCCAAGATGCAGTATTTGGCGAAAAACTGTTTTTT
18	TRBV4-2	TRBJ2-5	TRBD2	.	CASSQESSGTSVQETQYF	TGTGCCAGCAGCCAAGAAAGTTCCGGGACTAGCGTCCAGGAGACCCAGTACTTC
17	TRBV4-1	TRBJ2-3	TRBD1	.	CASSQYPRDSYTDTQYF	TGCGCCAGCAGCCAATACCCAAGGGACAGCTACACAGATACGCAGTATTTT
13	TRBV7-9	TRBJ1-2	TRBD1	.	CASSLQGADGYTF	TGTGCCAGCAGCTTACAGGGGGCAGATGGCTACACCTTC
17	TRBV5-1	TRBJ2-7	.	.	CASSLGFGGQGKDEQYF	TGCGCCAGCAGCTTGGGTTTTGGGGGCCAGGGGAAAGACGAGCAGTACTTC